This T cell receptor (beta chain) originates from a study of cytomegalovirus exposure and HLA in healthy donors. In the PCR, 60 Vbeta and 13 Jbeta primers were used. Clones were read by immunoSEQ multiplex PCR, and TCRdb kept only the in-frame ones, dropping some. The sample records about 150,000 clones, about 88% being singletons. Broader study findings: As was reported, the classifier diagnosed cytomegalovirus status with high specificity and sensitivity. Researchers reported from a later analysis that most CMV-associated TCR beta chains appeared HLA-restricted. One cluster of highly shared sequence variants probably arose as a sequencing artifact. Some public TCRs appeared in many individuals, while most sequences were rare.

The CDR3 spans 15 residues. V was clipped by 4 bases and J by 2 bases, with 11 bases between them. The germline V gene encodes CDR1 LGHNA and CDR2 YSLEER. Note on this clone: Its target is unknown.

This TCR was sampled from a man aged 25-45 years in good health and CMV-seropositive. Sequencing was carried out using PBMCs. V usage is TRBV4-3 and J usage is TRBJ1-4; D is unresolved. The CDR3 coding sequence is TGCGCCAGCAGCCGCGAGTTAGTCACTAATGAAAAACTGTTTTTT. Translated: CASSRELVTNEKLFF.